These T cell receptor beta chains were read from a single sample in a study of OX40 agonist ivuxolimab in advanced cancers. Sequencing was performed with immunoSEQ multiplex PCR; in TCRdb, only in-frame clones are kept and a portion is missing. The data show 75,000 to 95,000 clones, with 92% seen just once and approximately 0.56% held by the top ten. The specimen comprised CD4+ or CD8+ T cells sorted from blood, sampled in a trial of the OX40 agonist ivuxolimab. These receptors all come from an adult with an advanced solid tumor such as melanoma, head and neck, liver or kidney cancer. The CDR3 runs from the conserved cysteine through the conserved F or W. The order of the fields is J gene, V gene, D gene, clone size, CDR3 length, CDR3 protein, CDR3 DNA. D genes are given only for firm matches. Size tells how often a clone was seen (once, few, many) or the class of an expanded clone, and some rows leave it out.

j_call: TRBJ2-3
v_call: TRBV28
d_call: -
clone_size: -
cdr3_length: 13
cdr3_aa: CASAVGYTDTQYF
cdr3_nt: TGTGCCAGCGCAGTCGGGTACACAGATACGCAGTATTTT

j_call: TRBJ1-5
v_call: TRBV19
d_call: -
clone_size: -
cdr3_length: 13
cdr3_aa: CASSINTDGHQHF
cdr3_nt: TGTGCCAGTAGTATAAATACGGATGGACACCAGCATTTT

j_call: TRBJ2-7
v_call: TRBV30
d_call: TRBD2
clone_size: -
cdr3_length: 14
cdr3_aa: CAWQSGGFSYEQYF
cdr3_nt: TGTGCCTGGCAATCGGGGGGGTTCTCCTACGAGCAGTACTTC

j_call: TRBJ2-2
v_call: TRBV9
d_call: TRBD2
clone_size: -
cdr3_length: 15
cdr3_aa: CASSISGSYTGELFF
cdr3_nt: TGTGCCAGCAGCATAAGCGGGAGTTACACCGGGGAGCTGTTTTTT

j_call: TRBJ2-3
v_call: TRBV9
d_call: TRBD2
clone_size: -
cdr3_length: 15
cdr3_aa: CASSGLAGPTDTQYF
cdr3_nt: TGTGCCAGCAGCGGACTAGCGGGTCCCACAGATACGCAGTATTTT

j_call: TRBJ2-3
v_call: TRBV5-1
d_call: TRBD2
clone_size: -
cdr3_length: 14
cdr3_aa: CASGSGRDTDTQYF
cdr3_nt: TGCGCCAGCGGAAGCGGGAGAGACACAGATACGCAGTATTTT

j_call: TRBJ2-4
v_call: TRBV29-1
d_call: -
clone_size: -
cdr3_length: 14
cdr3_aa: CSVVQSLAKNIQYF
cdr3_nt: TGCAGCGTTGTACAGTCTCTAGCCAAAAACATTCAGTACTTC

j_call: TRBJ2-1
v_call: TRBV1
d_call: -
clone_size: -
cdr3_length: 19
cdr3_aa: CTSSQDGPGERELHNEQFF
cdr3_nt: TGCACCAGCAGCCAAGATGGCCCGGGGGAGCGGGAGTTACACAATGAGCAGTTCTTC

j_call: TRBJ2-7
v_call: TRBV30
d_call: TRBD2
clone_size: -
cdr3_length: 14
cdr3_aa: CALIGREVLYEQYF
cdr3_nt: TGTGCCCTAATTGGCCGGGAGGTTCTCTACGAGCAGTACTTC

j_call: TRBJ2-5
v_call: TRBV18
d_call: -
clone_size: -
cdr3_length: 12
cdr3_aa: CASSPGRETQYF
cdr3_nt: TGTGCCAGCTCACCAGGGAGAGAGACCCAGTACTTC

j_call: TRBJ2-3
v_call: TRBV19
d_call: -
clone_size: -
cdr3_length: 14
cdr3_aa: CASSATSSSDTQYF
cdr3_nt: TGTGCCAGTAGTGCCACTAGTTCCTCAGATACGCAGTATTTT

j_call: TRBJ2-7
v_call: TRBV18
d_call: -
clone_size: -
cdr3_length: 15
cdr3_aa: CASSPLGPPGDEQYF
cdr3_nt: TGTGCCAGCTCACCATTAGGCCCCCCGGGGGACGAGCAGTACTTC

j_call: TRBJ2-3
v_call: TRBV5-1
d_call: -
clone_size: -
cdr3_length: 19
cdr3_aa: CASSSPPLGVEISSDTQYF
cdr3_nt: TGCGCCAGCAGCTCCCCGCCTCTGGGGGTCGAAATAAGTTCAGATACGCAGTATTTT

j_call: TRBJ1-1
v_call: TRBV6-6
d_call: -
clone_size: -
cdr3_length: 12
cdr3_aa: CASSTAGGSAFF
cdr3_nt: TGTGCCAGCAGTACAGCGGGGGGCTCGGCTTTCTTT

j_call: TRBJ2-7
v_call: TRBV7-2
d_call: TRBD2
clone_size: -
cdr3_length: 14
cdr3_aa: CASSLTSGSYEQYF
cdr3_nt: TGTGCCAGCAGCCTTACTAGCGGGAGTTACGAGCAGTACTTC

j_call: TRBJ2-1
v_call: TRBV7-9
d_call: -
clone_size: -
cdr3_length: 16
cdr3_aa: CASSLSRVTGGDEQFF
cdr3_nt: TGTGCCAGCAGCTTAAGTCGGGTTACAGGCGGGGATGAGCAGTTCTTC

j_call: TRBJ2-2
v_call: TRBV7-2
d_call: -
clone_size: -
cdr3_length: 13
cdr3_aa: CASSPANTGELFF
cdr3_nt: TGTGCCAGCAGCCCCGCGAACACCGGGGAGCTGTTTTTT

j_call: TRBJ2-7
v_call: TRBV19
d_call: TRBD1
clone_size: -
cdr3_length: 16
cdr3_aa: CASSPLDRRYSYEQYF
cdr3_nt: TGTGCCAGTAGTCCCCTGGACAGGAGGTACTCCTACGAGCAGTACTTC

j_call: TRBJ1-4
v_call: TRBV7-9
d_call: -
clone_size: -
cdr3_length: 13
cdr3_aa: CASSLPAAGKLFF
cdr3_nt: TGTGCCAGCAGTCTACCGGCGGCGGGAAAACTGTTTTTT

j_call: TRBJ2-5
v_call: TRBV4-2
d_call: -
clone_size: once
cdr3_length: 11
cdr3_aa: CASSQEETQYF
cdr3_nt: TGTGCCAGCAGCCAAGAAGAGACCCAGTACTTC

j_call: TRBJ2-7
v_call: TRBV9
d_call: -
clone_size: -
cdr3_length: 15
cdr3_aa: CASSVGTGVPYEQYF
cdr3_nt: TGTGCCAGCAGCGTAGGGACGGGAGTCCCCTACGAGCAGTACTTC

j_call: TRBJ2-3
v_call: TRBV5-4
d_call: -
clone_size: -
cdr3_length: 15
cdr3_aa: CASRMDFADTDTQYF
cdr3_nt: TGTGCCAGCAGGATGGACTTCGCCGACACAGATACGCAGTATTTT

j_call: TRBJ2-2
v_call: TRBV11-3
d_call: -
clone_size: -
cdr3_length: 14
cdr3_aa: CASSPRTSYGELFF
cdr3_nt: TGTGCCAGCAGCCCTCGAACTAGCTACGGGGAGCTGTTTTTT

j_call: TRBJ2-5
v_call: TRBV28
d_call: TRBD2
clone_size: -
cdr3_length: 15
cdr3_aa: CASSLLAGPQETQYF
cdr3_nt: TGTGCCAGCAGTTTACTAGCGGGACCCCAAGAGACCCAGTACTTC

j_call: TRBJ1-1
v_call: TRBV10-3
d_call: TRBD1
clone_size: -
cdr3_length: 13
cdr3_aa: CAISEGQGQEAFF
cdr3_nt: TGTGCCATCAGTGAGGGACAGGGTCAGGAGGCTTTCTTT

j_call: TRBJ2-1
v_call: TRBV7-9
d_call: -
clone_size: once
cdr3_length: 19
cdr3_aa: CASSLDASYRGESYNEQFF
cdr3_nt: TGTGCCAGCAGCTTAGATGCGAGCTACCGGGGTGAGTCCTACAATGAGCAGTTCTTC

j_call: TRBJ2-6
v_call: TRBV7-2
d_call: TRBD2
clone_size: -
cdr3_length: 16
cdr3_aa: CASSSSGGTGANVLTF
cdr3_nt: TGTGCCAGCAGCTCCAGCGGGGGGACGGGGGCCAACGTCCTGACTTTC

j_call: TRBJ1-1
v_call: TRBV10-3
d_call: -
clone_size: -
cdr3_length: 15
cdr3_aa: CAISESGRQNTEAFF
cdr3_nt: TGTGCCATCAGTGAGTCTGGCAGGCAGAACACTGAAGCTTTCTTT

j_call: TRBJ2-4
v_call: TRBV6-1
d_call: TRBD2
clone_size: -
cdr3_length: 19
cdr3_aa: CASSGGLAGGPMRQNIQYF
cdr3_nt: TGTGCCAGCAGTGGAGGACTAGCGGGAGGGCCGATGCGTCAAAACATTCAGTACTTC

j_call: TRBJ1-1
v_call: TRBV4-3
d_call: -
clone_size: -
cdr3_length: 15
cdr3_aa: CASSQGAGIDTEAFF
cdr3_nt: TGCGCCAGCAGCCAAGGGGCAGGTATTGACACTGAAGCTTTCTTT

j_call: TRBJ1-2
v_call: TRBV6-5
d_call: -
clone_size: -
cdr3_length: 14
cdr3_aa: CASSYPQPNYGYTF
cdr3_nt: TGTGCCAGCAGCTACCCCCAACCGAACTATGGCTACACCTTC

j_call: TRBJ2-5
v_call: TRBV6-5
d_call: TRBD1
clone_size: -
cdr3_length: 13
cdr3_aa: CASSRDRQETQYF
cdr3_nt: TGTGCCAGCAGTCGGGACAGACAAGAGACCCAGTACTTC

j_call: TRBJ2-7
v_call: TRBV7-2
d_call: TRBD2
clone_size: -
cdr3_length: 19
cdr3_aa: CASSLHPPNAVAGAIEQYF
cdr3_nt: TGTGCCAGCAGCTTGCACCCCCCCAACGCAGTAGCGGGAGCTATCGAGCAGTACTTC

j_call: TRBJ2-7
v_call: TRBV7-2
d_call: TRBD2
clone_size: -
cdr3_length: 14
cdr3_aa: CASSPGTSGRRQYF
cdr3_nt: TGTGCCAGCAGCCCGGGGACTAGCGGACGGCGGCAGTACTTC

j_call: TRBJ2-7
v_call: TRBV6-5
d_call: -
clone_size: -
cdr3_length: 12
cdr3_aa: CASSLPGNWQYF
cdr3_nt: TGTGCCAGCAGTTTACCAGGCAATTGGCAGTACTTC

j_call: TRBJ1-4
v_call: TRBV19
d_call: -
clone_size: -
cdr3_length: 15
cdr3_aa: CASSIGQTTNEKLFF
cdr3_nt: TGTGCCAGTAGTATAGGACAGACGACTAATGAAAAACTGTTTTTT

j_call: TRBJ2-2
v_call: TRBV7-3
d_call: TRBD1
clone_size: -
cdr3_length: 17
cdr3_aa: CASSLNRQGAGTGELFF
cdr3_nt: TGTGCCAGCAGCTTAAATAGACAGGGGGCCGGCACCGGGGAGCTGTTTTTT

j_call: TRBJ2-1
v_call: TRBV7-8
d_call: TRBD2
clone_size: -
cdr3_length: 13
cdr3_aa: CASSSSSGNEQFF
cdr3_nt: TGTGCCAGCAGCTCCTCTAGCGGGAATGAGCAGTTCTTC

j_call: TRBJ1-5
v_call: TRBV29-1
d_call: TRBD1
clone_size: -
cdr3_length: 14
cdr3_aa: CSVGDRGLAQPQHF
cdr3_nt: TGCAGCGTTGGCGACAGGGGGCTGGCGCAGCCCCAGCATTTT

j_call: TRBJ1-5
v_call: TRBV15
d_call: -
clone_size: -
cdr3_length: 18
cdr3_aa: CATSRDIPGRNSNQPQHF
cdr3_nt: TGTGCCACCAGCAGAGACATACCGGGACGGAATAGCAATCAGCCCCAGCATTTT

j_call: TRBJ1-5
v_call: TRBV15
d_call: -
clone_size: -
cdr3_length: 16
cdr3_aa: CATSRDLPVSNQPQHF
cdr3_nt: TGTGCCACCAGCAGAGATTTGCCTGTTAGCAATCAGCCCCAGCATTTT

j_call: TRBJ1-2
v_call: TRBV7-2
d_call: TRBD1
clone_size: -
cdr3_length: 17
cdr3_aa: CASSLLPETGINYGYTF
cdr3_nt: TGTGCCAGCAGCCTATTGCCCGAGACAGGGATTAACTATGGCTACACCTTC

j_call: TRBJ1-2
v_call: TRBV15
d_call: -
clone_size: -
cdr3_length: 13
cdr3_aa: CATSRDIGLGYTF
cdr3_nt: TGTGCCACCAGCAGAGATATCGGACTGGGCTACACCTTC

j_call: TRBJ2-1
v_call: TRBV15
d_call: TRBD1
clone_size: -
cdr3_length: 17
cdr3_aa: CATSRARDRGGHNEQFF
cdr3_nt: TGTGCCACCAGCAGAGCCCGGGACAGGGGAGGCCACAATGAGCAGTTCTTC

j_call: TRBJ2-7
v_call: TRBV6-6
d_call: TRBD1
clone_size: -
cdr3_length: 13
cdr3_aa: CASSWDREDEQYF
cdr3_nt: TGTGCCAGCAGTTGGGACAGGGAGGACGAGCAGTACTTC

j_call: TRBJ1-2
v_call: TRBV2
d_call: -
clone_size: -
cdr3_length: 13
cdr3_aa: CASSPRRGYGYTF
cdr3_nt: TGTGCCAGCAGTCCTCGCCGGGGCTATGGCTACACCTTC

j_call: TRBJ1-5
v_call: TRBV7-2
d_call: -
clone_size: -
cdr3_length: 17
cdr3_aa: CASSPNGDPWGNQPQHF
cdr3_nt: TGTGCCAGCAGCCCCAATGGGGATCCTTGGGGCAATCAGCCCCAGCATTTT

j_call: TRBJ2-5
v_call: TRBV27
d_call: TRBD2
clone_size: -
cdr3_length: 15
cdr3_aa: CASSPTRLAQETQYF
cdr3_nt: TGTGCCAGCAGTCCGACCAGACTAGCCCAAGAGACCCAGTACTTC

j_call: TRBJ1-2
v_call: TRBV19
d_call: -
clone_size: -
cdr3_length: 16
cdr3_aa: CASSINAGASHYGYTF
cdr3_nt: TGTGCCAGTAGTATCAACGCGGGAGCCTCTCACTATGGCTACACCTTC

j_call: TRBJ1-1
v_call: TRBV5-5
d_call: -
clone_size: -
cdr3_length: 16
cdr3_aa: CASSWGRARLNTEAFF
cdr3_nt: TGTGCCAGCAGCTGGGGACGTGCCAGACTGAACACTGAAGCTTTCTTT

j_call: TRBJ2-1
v_call: TRBV4-3
d_call: TRBD2
clone_size: once
cdr3_length: 16
cdr3_aa: CASSQDRGLNYNEQFF
cdr3_nt: TGCGCCAGCAGCCAAGATCGGGGACTAAACTACAATGAGCAGTTCTTC

j_call: TRBJ2-5
v_call: TRBV7-3
d_call: -
clone_size: -
cdr3_length: 13
cdr3_aa: CASSYAGQETQYF
cdr3_nt: TGTGCCAGCAGCTACGCGGGGCAAGAGACCCAGTACTTC

j_call: TRBJ2-7
v_call: TRBV28
d_call: -
clone_size: -
cdr3_length: 15
cdr3_aa: CASSLGTNSFYEQYF
cdr3_nt: TGTGCCAGCAGTTTGGGGACGAATAGTTTCTACGAGCAGTACTTC

j_call: TRBJ2-5
v_call: TRBV2
d_call: TRBD1
clone_size: -
cdr3_length: 14
cdr3_aa: CASSYSGQGREQYF
cdr3_nt: TGTGCCAGCAGTTATTCGGGACAGGGGAGGGAGCAGTACTTC

j_call: TRBJ2-1
v_call: TRBV9
d_call: TRBD2
clone_size: -
cdr3_length: 15
cdr3_aa: CASSVGLAGGNEQFF
cdr3_nt: TGTGCCAGCAGCGTAGGGCTAGCGGGAGGCAATGAGCAGTTCTTC

j_call: TRBJ2-5
v_call: TRBV7-2
d_call: -
clone_size: -
cdr3_length: 11
cdr3_aa: CASSSQETQYF
cdr3_nt: TGTGCCAGCAGTTCTCAAGAGACCCAGTACTTC

j_call: TRBJ1-5
v_call: TRBV6-1
d_call: -
clone_size: -
cdr3_length: 12
cdr3_aa: CASVGRNQPQHF
cdr3_nt: TGTGCCAGCGTCGGCCGAAATCAGCCCCAGCATTTT

j_call: TRBJ1-2
v_call: TRBV7-2
d_call: TRBD1
clone_size: -
cdr3_length: 14
cdr3_aa: CATGQDPLGYGYTF
cdr3_nt: TGTGCCACCGGACAGGATCCTCTGGGCTATGGCTACACCTTC

j_call: TRBJ2-5
v_call: TRBV6-1
d_call: TRBD2
clone_size: -
cdr3_length: 18
cdr3_aa: CASSGFRGTSGSVETQYF
cdr3_nt: TGTGCCAGCAGTGGATTCCGAGGGACTAGCGGGAGTGTCGAGACCCAGTACTTC

j_call: TRBJ2-3
v_call: TRBV10-3
d_call: TRBD1
clone_size: -
cdr3_length: 13
cdr3_aa: CAIRGTDTDTQYF
cdr3_nt: TGTGCCATCAGGGGGACAGACACAGATACGCAGTATTTT